This entry features one T cell receptor beta chain sequence. Antigen unknown. The data stem from a study of shared clonotypes between healthy human individuals. Study-wide background: Each donor's CD8 memory used one plate, CD8 naive two, each CD4 subset three.

Sequenced by immunoSEQ multiplex PCR; TCRdb stores in-frame clones only, minus some. The sample contains approximately 1,500,000 clones, 96% of which appear only once. Study conclusions and caveats: Genetic and exposure-history diversity was limited by the small donor number. Across subsets, estimated richness was generally greater for naive than for memory populations.

All of the donors resided in Nashville, Tennessee, and each was a Caucasian adult. Per germline, CDR1 SNHLY and CDR2 FYNNEI. Trimming stripped 4 bases from V and 8 bases from J, with 17 bases between. This CDR3 spans 15 amino acids. Sequencing was done on a sample of naive CD4+ T cells sorted from blood. Subset of the sample: CD45RA+ positively selected. The sequence came from a man aged 25-40 years in good health. The chain couples TRBV2 to TRBJ2-2; D call uncertain. CDR3 nucleotides: TGTGCCAGCAGTGGGCTAACCTTAGGAGATGGGGAGCTGTTTTTT. Encoded protein: CASSGLTLGDGELFF.